The TCR beta chain under discussion was sequenced for a study of response to subunit inactivated influenza vaccine. This clonotype was counted only a few times. TCRdb reprocessed the RT-PCR reads with MiXCR, giving one entry per CDR3 protein. The sample includes around 600,000 distinct CDR3 sequences, about 11% of them seen just once. Germline lookup yields CDR1 KGHSH and CDR2 LQKENI. Losses at the gene ends were 0 bases for V and 4 bases for J; bases not matched to a gene: 5. The CDR3 extends over 16 amino acids. This same sample was also taken into another study, of T cells expressing NK-cell markers. In that study: Beta-chain TCR cDNA was generated via 5'RACE template switching with UMIs. Repertoires of TCR beta were obtained from T cells sorted as CD3+CD56+NKG2C+, CD3+CD56+NKG2C- and CD3+CD56-NKG2C+.

The sample consisted of PBMCs from blood, taken on the day of vaccination. This clonotype was sampled from a man aged 45-65 years who received an inactivated influenza vaccine. The chain has TRBV18 and TRBJ2-1, with 8 bases matching TRBD1. The CDR3 DNA reads as TGTGCCAGCTCACCACCGGCAGGGGGCGCTTACAATGAGCAGTTCTTC. It specifies CASSPPAGGAYNEQFF.